This T cell receptor (beta chain) was recovered during a study of T cells after yellow fever vaccination. Study findings and constraints: Subsequent booster samples again held most clones from primary vaccination (96% CD4, about 86% CD8).

The CDR3 spans 13 residues. V was shortened by 7 bases and J by 6 bases, with 12 bases between the two germline ends. This clonotype was detected ten times or more. The antigen remains undetermined. TCRdb passed the 5' RACE reads through MiXCR, listing each CDR3 protein once. This repertoire shows some 350,000 distinct CDR3 sequences, 3% to 4.5% found once; its top ten account for about 24%. The sample here was PBMCs, taken 5 days after the yellow fever booster vaccination. The gene calls are TRBV12-3 or TRBV12-4 and TRBJ1-4; D gene uncertain. This TCR came from a young man who received the YFV17D yellow fever vaccine. CDR3 amino acids: CASTPSGDEKLFF. The CDR3 DNA reads as TGTGCCAGCACCCCTTCGGGCGATGAAAAACTGTTTTTT.